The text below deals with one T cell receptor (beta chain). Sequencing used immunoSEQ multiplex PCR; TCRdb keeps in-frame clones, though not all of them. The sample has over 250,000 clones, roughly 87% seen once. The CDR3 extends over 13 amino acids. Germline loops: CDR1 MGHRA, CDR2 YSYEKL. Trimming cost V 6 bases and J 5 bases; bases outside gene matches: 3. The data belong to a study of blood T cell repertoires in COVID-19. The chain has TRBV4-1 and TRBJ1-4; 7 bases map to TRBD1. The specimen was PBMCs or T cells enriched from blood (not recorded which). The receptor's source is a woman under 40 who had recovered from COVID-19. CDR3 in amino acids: CASRGQLNEKLFF. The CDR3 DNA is TGCGCCAGCAGGGGACAGCTAAATGAAAAACTGTTTTTT.